This T cell receptor beta chain emerged from a study of T cells in Graves' hyperthyroidism and ophthalmopathy (dated by TCRdb to between 2018 and 2021). Concerning the study at large: Peripheral blood was sampled at the time of initial diagnosis, prior to any treatment. To identify distinguishing TCR V-J signatures, a discovery cohort of about 100 patients was used, comprising 40 to 45 with Graves' ophthalmopathy and roughly 60 with stable Graves' hyperthyroidism. Prospective prediction of ophthalmopathy was tested in an independent validation cohort consisting of fewer than 20 hyperthyroidism patients and around 16 patients who later progressed to ophthalmopathy. The 75 to 100 discovery patients were randomly split 7:3 into training and test sets. The study also compared thyroid tissue and blood T-cell repertoires from five or six Graves' hyperthyroidism patients. Following sampling, methimazole starting at 30 mg daily was given to hyperthyroidism patients, and high-dose intravenous methylprednisolone was given to ophthalmopathy patients. TCR Vbeta CDR3 sequencing of some 140 peripheral blood samples (43 ophthalmopathy, around 80 hyperthyroidism and roughly 17 progressor patients) is reported in the paper. The study at large found these results: In cross-validation, a model built on a 13 V-J signature told ophthalmopathy apart from stable hyperthyroidism with roughly 87% sensitivity and around 81% specificity, and in testing the same model reached 80%/75%. No statistical method was used to fix the sample size in advance, and group allocation was not hidden from the investigators. Most expanded thyroid clonotypes (frequency above 0.001) were also found in blood, which suggests that blood repertoires may mirror thyroid immune responses. During validation, the model predicted progression to ophthalmopathy a median of about 6.3 months ahead of onset, with just under 71% sensitivity and about 75% specificity.

The CDR3, from cysteine to phenylalanine, totals 14 residues. Only the CDR3 DNA stays, 42 bases, in frame from base 1. Trimming removed 4 bases from V and 3 bases from J, leaving 13 bases between the germline ends. CDR1 and CDR2, per the germline V gene, are LGHNA and YNFKEQ. Moderately to severely active disease, a Clinical Activity Score of at least 3, a NOSPECS grade of at least 4, and a duration under 3 months were present in ophthalmopathy patients. Patients with uncontrolled infections, other autoimmune diseases, pregnancy or lactation were excluded. Diagnoses were based on clinical symptoms, serum thyroxine and TRAb, thyroid ultrasound and orbital computed tomography. PBMCs were isolated from 7.5 to 10 ml of fresh peripheral blood by Ficoll-Paque density gradient centrifugation. Total RNA was extracted using Trizol reagent, and RNA quality was assessed on an Agilent 2100 Bioanalyzer. This clonotype has just a few counts. Its antigen target is currently unknown. There are no base qualities to consult, and no much larger clone falls within one base.

TCR beta CDR3 regions were amplified from RNA transcripts. A first-round RT-PCR of the TCR CDR3 used the HTBI primer set with the Qiagen OneStep RT-PCR kit. Libraries were constructed in a second round of multiplex PCR, after which size selection and purification were carried out. Paired-end sequencing of the libraries was performed with 100 bp reads on an Illumina HiSeq2000. In the paper's pipeline: SOAPnuke was used to process the raw data, removing reads that contained adapters or uncalled bases, had a mean Phred below 15, or lacked an exact match to the constant primer or identifier. High-quality paired reads were merged with COPE v1.2.5, and unique nucleotide sequences were defined as clonotypes. MiTCR v1.1 was used to align clonotypes to the IMGT TRBV, TRBD and TRBJ reference segments. The analysis included only V-J combinations with a frequency above 0.0001, which together covered 98% to 99.2% of the repertoires. A TCS score was defined as the ratio between F50 (clonal expansion) and ExV (chaos), using BLOSUM62-based TCRdist between CDR3 peptides within each V-J. Welch's t-statistics and random forest reduced fewer than 550 V-J features to 10 to 15, which were used in a naive Bayes classifier (R e1071). TCRdb reworked the public reads: Q25 trimming with fastp, MiXCR clone assembly, productive beta chains retained. CDR3 protein duplicates are merged, each entry listing the most common genes and DNA. These V and J calls rely on TCRdb rather than the paper's analysis. This sample holds 450,000 to 650,000 distinct CDR3 sequences; about a sixth were observed only once. Clones ranked in the top ten supply roughly 18% of the sample.

Recombination connected TRBV4-2 to TRBJ2-7, and the D gene may be TRBD1, 6 bases matching. Sequencing was carried out using blood. This receptor was identified in a woman between 18 and 30 years old with Graves' ophthalmopathy. The CDR3 corresponds to CASSPRTELYEQYF. In nucleotide form, the sequence is TGTGCCAGCAGCCCGAGGACAGAGCTCTACGAGCAGTACTTC.